The 22 T cell receptor beta chains below come from one sample, sequenced in a study of blood T cell repertoires in COVID-19. Clones were read by immunoSEQ multiplex PCR, and TCRdb kept only the in-frame ones, dropping some. The sample consists of about 29,000 clones, 65% to 90% of them appearing once. The sample comprised peripheral blood. The receptor source for this set is a man at least 80 years old with active or convalescent COVID-19.

The chain combines TRBV5-6 with TRBJ2-1, with 10 bases that match TRBD2. Germline loops: CDR1 SGHDT, CDR2 YYEEEE. V lost 1 base and J lost 9; bases outside the gene matches: 13. The CDR3 loop spans 17 amino acids. The CDR3 region has the DNA TGTGCCAGCAGCTTGTTGTCGGCTAGCGGGAGTGTAAGTGAGCAGTTCTTC. Amino acids: CASSLLSASGSVSEQFF.

The J gene is TRBJ2-1, the V gene TRBV20-1; possibly TRBD1 for D (5 bases). In germline, CDR1 is DFQATT, CDR2 SNEGSKA (reference sequence). V lost 3 bases and J lost 9, with 9 bases in between. This CDR3 has 11 residues. The CDR3 reads CSASQGGEQFF. CDR3 bases: TGCAGTGCTAGCCAGGGCGGTGAGCAGTTCTTC.

This sequence joins TRBV6-2 or TRBV6-3 and TRBJ2-5; tentative D call: TRBD1 (7 bases). CDR3 length equals 14 residues. CDR1 is MNHEY, CDR2 SVGEGT, per germline. Trimming left V 4 bases short and J 9 bases short, with 18 bases between. The CDR3 DNA is TGTGCCAGCAGTTCGGCGGGACAGATCTGGGCCCAGTACTTC. Its protein is CASSSAGQIWAQYF.

V is TRBV18 and J is TRBJ1-5; D is undetermined. This CDR3 has 13 amino acids. Germline-derived CDR1 and CDR2 are KGHSH and LQKENI. V lost 3 bases to trimming and J lost 7 bases, with 10 bases between them. The CDR3 is CASSPSREQPQHF. DNA for the CDR3: TGTGCCAGCTCACCTTCTCGCGAACAGCCCCAGCATTTT. Looking up the rest from reference TRBV18 and TRBJ1-5 gives the full variable domain: NAGVMQNPRHLVRRRGQEARLRCSPMKGHSHVYWYRQLPEEGLKFMVYLQKENIIDESGMPKERFSAEFPKEGPSILRIQQVVRGDSAAYFCASSPSREQPQHFGDGTRLSIL.

Turning to this clone: Germline is not matched at one junction end, which may reflect a read error. The V gene is TRBV2, the J gene TRBJ2-1; 8 nucleotides align to TRBD2. This CDR3 comprises 18 residues. Germline assignment: CDR1 SNHLY and CDR2 FYNNEI. The CDR3, as DNA: TGCGCCCGCAGTGCTTCCATAACGGGGGGGGGCCAGTACAATGAGCAGTTCTTC. Translated: CARSASITGGGQYNEQFF.

The chain joins TRBV6-2 or TRBV6-3 to TRBJ2-5, with TRBD1 as a possible D gene (5 bases). Looked up from germline, CDR1 is MNHEY and CDR2 is SVGEGT. V was pared by 0 bases and J by 3 bases, with 20 bases between. This CDR3 has 18 amino acids. The CDR3 DNA is TGTGCCAGCAGTTACTCGATCCTTCAGGGAATGCGGAAAGAGACCCAGTACTTC. Translation gives CASSYSILQGMRKETQYF.

The rearrangement uses TRBV19 and TRBJ1-4, with 7 bases matching TRBD1. The V gene end was trimmed by 4 bases and the J gene end by 7 bases; junction bases not matched to a gene: 6. This CDR3 has 14 amino acids. CDR1 is LNHDA and CDR2 is SQIVND in the germline V gene (reference sequence). As DNA, the CDR3 is TGTGCCAGTAGTAAAGGGGGCGCCAGTGAAAAACTGTTTTTT. It codes for CASSKGGASEKLFF.

As DNA, the CDR3 is TGTGCCAGCTCACCAAACAGGGGCGGCTATGGCTACACCTTC. It is translated as CASSPNRGGYGYTF. This chain links TRBV18 with TRBJ1-2, with TRBD1 matching 7 bases. J gave up 4 bases and V 2 bases, and 4 bases lay outside the gene matches. This CDR3 is built from 14 residues. Germline CDR1 is KGHSH and CDR2 is LQKENI.

In the case of this clone: The junction and the germline gene differ at one end; a read error may be behind it. The chain couples TRBV25-1 to TRBJ1-3; no clear D gene. The CDR3 is made up of 13 amino acids. CDR1 and CDR2 (germline): MGHDK, SYGVNS. DNA of the CDR3: TGTGCCAGCAGTTCAAGAACGGGGATGCCTTTACATTTT. The encoded protein is CASSSRTGMPLHF.

This clone turned up a few times. V gene TRBV11-2 combines with J gene TRBJ2-1; 7 nucleotides agree with TRBD2. The V segment lost 6 bases and the J segment 0 bases; nucleotides outside the gene matches: 2. Germline V gene lookup returns CDR1 SGHAT and CDR2 FQNNGV. CDR3 length: 14 residues. CDR3 DNA: TGTGCCAGCAGGGGGGGGAGCTCCTACAATGAGCAGTTCTTC. Residues: CASRGGSSYNEQFF.

The chain combines TRBV28 with TRBJ1-5; D perhaps matches TRBD1 (5 bases). Deletions cut 5 bases from V and 0 bases from J, with 23 bases between. The CDR3 runs to 19 residues. Germline V gene lookup returns CDR1 MDHEN and CDR2 SYDVKM. The CDR3 sequence is CASSLRPGRLDNSNQPQHF. The CDR3 coding sequence is TGTGCCAGCAGTCTAAGGCCGGGGCGACTAGATAATAGCAATCAGCCCCAGCATTTT.

This clone was counted once. V and J are TRBV7-3 and TRBJ2-3; weak D call: TRBD2 (6 bases). Germline V lookup: CDR1 SGHTA, CDR2 FQGTGA. The CDR3 totals 13 residues. V was shortened by 1 base and J by 6 bases, with 8 bases between the two germline ends. The CDR3 coding sequence is TGTGCCAGCAGCTTAAGAGGGAGGGATACGCAGTATTTT. Translation gives CASSLRGRDTQYF. The whole variable domain, remainder taken from reference TRBV7-3 and TRBJ2-3, is GAGVSQTPSNKVTEKGKYVELRCDPISGHTALYWYRQSLGQGPEFLIYFQGTGAADDSGLPNDRFFAVRPEGSVSTLKIQRTERGDSAVYLCASSLRGRDTQYFGPGTRLTVL.

The chain joins TRBV18 to TRBJ1-2; 10 nucleotides match TRBD1. The CDR3 consists of 15 residues. Germline-derived CDR1 and CDR2 are KGHSH and LQKENI. The junction had 6 bases not matched to a gene; V was cut back by 5 bases and J by 3 bases. CDR3 nucleotide sequence: TGTGCCAGCTCAAGCGGACAGGGGGATTACTATGGCTACACCTTC. Translation gives CASSSGQGDYYGYTF.

V gene TRBV7-8 combines with J gene TRBJ2-7; D is unresolved. The CDR3 has 15 residues. Germline V gene sequence: CDR1 SGHVS, CDR2 FQNEAQ. V was pared by 1 base and J by 0 bases, with 10 bases between. The CDR3 protein is CASSLDTYSSYEQYF. In DNA, the CDR3 is TGTGCCAGCAGCTTAGATACGTACAGCTCCTACGAGCAGTACTTC. Full variable domain (rest looked up from reference TRBV7-8 and TRBJ2-7): GAGVSQSPRYKVAKRGQDVALRCDPISGHVSLFWYQQALGQGPEFLTYFQNEAQLDKSGLPSDRFFAERPEGSVSTLKIQRTQQEDSAVYLCASSLDTYSSYEQYFGPGTRLTVT.

The rearrangement uses TRBV9 and TRBJ1-1; 7 bases are shared with TRBD1. CDR3 size: 13 residues. V was pared by 4 bases and J by 3 bases, with 3 bases of the junction left unmatched. CDR1 is SGDLS, CDR2 YYNGEE, per germline. The CDR3 bases are TGTGCCAGCAGCACAACAGGGGACACTGAAGCTTTCTTT. Protein product: CASSTTGDTEAFF. The whole variable domain, remainder taken from reference TRBV9 and TRBJ1-1, is DSGVTQTPKHLITATGQRVTLRCSPRSGDLSVYWYQQSLDQGLQFLIQYYNGEERAKGNILERFSAQQFPDLHSELNLSSLELGDSALYFCASSTTGDTEAFFGQGTRLTVV.

The chain couples TRBV25-1 to TRBJ2-3; D ambiguous. This CDR3 region has 15 residues. CDR1 and CDR2 from the germline V gene are MGHDK and SYGVNS. The germline V and J ends were trimmed by 5 bases and 4 bases, with 16 bases remaining between them. The CDR3 DNA reads as TGTGCCAGCAGTCCACTCGCCCCGTTAGCAGATACGCAGTATTTT. As protein: CASSPLAPLADTQYF.

The rearrangement uses TRBV11-2 and TRBJ1-1, with no clear D. Trimming removed 1 base from V and 1 base from J, with 10 bases in between. The length of the CDR3 is 15 residues. CDR1 is SGHAT and CDR2 is FQNNGV in the germline V gene. CDR3 sequence reads: CASSLGGGRNTEAFF. The CDR3 DNA reads TGTGCCAGCAGCTTAGGAGGAGGGAGGAACACTGAAGCTTTCTTT.

V usage is TRBV18 and J usage is TRBJ1-6; 7 bases fit TRBD1. Germline-derived CDR1 and CDR2 are KGHSH and LQKENI. Trimming removed 4 bases from V and 8 bases from J; junction bases left unmatched: 5. This CDR3 region has 14 residues. CDR3 bases: TGTGCCAGCTCACGACAGGGTCGTGATTCACCCCTCCACTTT. The encoded protein is CASSRQGRDSPLHF. The entire variable domain, with the rest obtained from reference TRBV18 and TRBJ1-6, is as follows: NAGVMQNPRHLVRRRGQEARLRCSPMKGHSHVYWYRQLPEEGLKFMVYLQKENIIDESGMPKERFSAEFPKEGPSILRIQQVVRGDSAAYFCASSRQGRDSPLHFGNGTRLTVT.

The rearrangement uses TRBV11-3 and TRBJ2-5; 15 bases map to TRBD2. Per germline, CDR1 SGHNT and CDR2 YENEEA. This CDR3 has 18 amino acids. V shed 3 bases, J shed 3 bases, and the junction held 8 bases outside the gene matches. CDR3 in amino acids: CASSFRTSGRVTKETQYF. The CDR3 DNA is TGTGCCAGCAGCTTTCGGACTAGCGGGAGGGTGACAAAAGAGACCCAGTACTTC. Full variable domain (outside the CDR3, taken from reference TRBV11-3 and TRBJ2-5): EAGVVQSPRYKIIEKKQPVAFWCNPISGHNTLYWYLQNLGQGPELLIRYENEEAVDDSQLPKDRFSAERLKGVDSTLKIQPAELGDSAVYLCASSFRTSGRVTKETQYFGPGTRLLVL.

The V call is TRBV28, the J call TRBJ2-2; TRBD2 agrees at 13 bases. From germline, CDR1 is MDHEN and CDR2 SYDVKM. The CDR3 length is 21 residues. V trimming: 5 bases; J trimming: 1 base; junction bases outside the gene matches: 16. This CDR3 reads CASSPQFRRLAGGKNTGELFF. CDR3 DNA: TGTGCCAGCAGTCCCCAATTCAGAAGACTAGCGGGGGGTAAGAACACCGGGGAGCTGTTTTTT.

The V call is TRBV14, the J call TRBJ1-5; 9 bases are a match to TRBD1. Trimming took 0 bases from V and 3 from J; bases not matched to a gene: 18. Germline V gene sequence: CDR1 SGHDN, CDR2 FVKESK. This CDR3 contains 21 residues. CDR3 DNA: TGTGCCAGCAGCCAAGATTCGGAAGGACAGGGGCCGTACTTTAACAATCAGCCCCAGCATTTT. It encodes CASSQDSEGQGPYFNNQPQHF.

With regard to this clone: At one of its ends the junction is not consistent with the germline gene, which may arise from a read error. This sequence joins TRBV7-7 and TRBJ2-3; TRBD1 aligns across 10 bases. Germline-derived CDR1 and CDR2 are SSHAT and FNYEAQ (reference sequence). The CDR3 loop spans 15 amino acids. The CDR3: CASSIGTGVTDTQYF. The CDR3 DNA is TGTGCTAGCAGCATCGGGACAGGGGTCACAGATACGCAGTATTTT.